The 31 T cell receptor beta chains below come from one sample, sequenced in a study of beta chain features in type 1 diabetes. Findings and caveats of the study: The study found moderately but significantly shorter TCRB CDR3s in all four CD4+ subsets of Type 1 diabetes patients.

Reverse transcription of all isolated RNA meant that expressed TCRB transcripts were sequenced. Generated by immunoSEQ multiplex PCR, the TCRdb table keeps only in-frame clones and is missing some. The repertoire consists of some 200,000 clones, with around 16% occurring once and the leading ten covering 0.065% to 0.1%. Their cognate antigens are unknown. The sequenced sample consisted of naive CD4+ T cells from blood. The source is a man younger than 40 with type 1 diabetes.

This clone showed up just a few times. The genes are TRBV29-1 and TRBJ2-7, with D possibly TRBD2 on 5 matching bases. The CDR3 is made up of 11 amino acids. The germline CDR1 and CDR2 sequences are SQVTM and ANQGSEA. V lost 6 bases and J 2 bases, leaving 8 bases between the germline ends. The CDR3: CSVSGTYEQYF. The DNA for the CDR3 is TGCAGCGTCAGCGGTACCTACGAGCAGTACTTC.

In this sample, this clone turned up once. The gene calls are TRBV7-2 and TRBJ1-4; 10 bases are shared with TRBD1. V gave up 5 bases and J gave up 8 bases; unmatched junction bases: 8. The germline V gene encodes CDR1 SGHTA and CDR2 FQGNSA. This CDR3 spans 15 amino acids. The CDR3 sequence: CASSVRTGGLEKLFF. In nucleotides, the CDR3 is TGTGCCAGCAGCGTCCGGACAGGGGGTTTAGAAAAACTGTTTTTT.

The CDR3 region has the DNA TGTGCCAGCAGTGCGGCCCGGAGTACTAATGAAAAACTGTTTTTT. This gives the protein CASSAARSTNEKLFF. This chain uses TRBV2 with TRBJ1-4; D ambiguous. V was cut by 4 bases and J by 2 bases, with 11 bases left in between. The CDR3 runs to 15 residues. The germline V gene has CDR1 SNHLY and CDR2 FYNNEI.

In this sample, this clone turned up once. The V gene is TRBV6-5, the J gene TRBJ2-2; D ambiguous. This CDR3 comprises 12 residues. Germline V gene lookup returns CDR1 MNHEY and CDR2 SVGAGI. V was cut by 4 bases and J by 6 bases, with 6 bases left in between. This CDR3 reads CASSLGPGELFF. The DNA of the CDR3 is TGTGCCAGCAGTTTGGGTCCCGGGGAGCTGTTTTTT.

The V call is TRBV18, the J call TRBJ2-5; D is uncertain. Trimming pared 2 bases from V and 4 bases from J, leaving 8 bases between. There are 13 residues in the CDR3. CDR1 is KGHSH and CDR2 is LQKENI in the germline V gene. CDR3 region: CASSPGLTETQYF. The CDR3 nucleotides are TGTGCCAGCTCACCAGGTCTGACAGAGACCCAGTACTTC.

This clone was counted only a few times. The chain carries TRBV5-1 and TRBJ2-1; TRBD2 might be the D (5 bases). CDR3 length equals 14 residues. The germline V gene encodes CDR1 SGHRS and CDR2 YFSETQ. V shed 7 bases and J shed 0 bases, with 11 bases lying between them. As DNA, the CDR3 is TGCGCCAGCGGACTGGGGAGCTCCTACAATGAGCAGTTCTTC. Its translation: CASGLGSSYNEQFF.

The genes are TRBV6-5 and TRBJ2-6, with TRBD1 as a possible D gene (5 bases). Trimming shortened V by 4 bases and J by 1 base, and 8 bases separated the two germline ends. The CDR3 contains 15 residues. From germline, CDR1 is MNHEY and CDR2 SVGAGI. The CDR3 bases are TGTGCCAGCAGTTCCCAGGGTTCTGGGGCCAACGTCCTGACTTTC. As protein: CASSSQGSGANVLTF.

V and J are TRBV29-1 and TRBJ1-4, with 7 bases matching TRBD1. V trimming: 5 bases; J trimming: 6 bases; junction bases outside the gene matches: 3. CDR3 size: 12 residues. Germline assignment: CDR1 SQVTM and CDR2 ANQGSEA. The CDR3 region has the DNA TGCAGCGTTCTAGGGACAGATGAAAAACTGTTTTTT. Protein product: CSVLGTDEKLFF.

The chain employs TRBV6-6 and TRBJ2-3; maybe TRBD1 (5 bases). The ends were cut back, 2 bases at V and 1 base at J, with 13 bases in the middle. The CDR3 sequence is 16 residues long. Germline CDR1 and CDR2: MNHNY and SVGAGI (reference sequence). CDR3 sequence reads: CASSYRPGRGTDTQYF. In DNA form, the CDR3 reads TGTGCCAGCAGTTACAGGCCAGGGCGAGGCACAGATACGCAGTATTTT.

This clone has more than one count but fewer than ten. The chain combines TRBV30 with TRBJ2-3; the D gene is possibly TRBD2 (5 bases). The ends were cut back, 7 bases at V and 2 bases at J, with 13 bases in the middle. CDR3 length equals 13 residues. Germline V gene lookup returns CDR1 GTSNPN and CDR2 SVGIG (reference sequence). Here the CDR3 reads CASEARITDTQYF. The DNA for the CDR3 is TGTGCCTCGGAGGCCCGAATCACAGATACGCAGTATTTT.

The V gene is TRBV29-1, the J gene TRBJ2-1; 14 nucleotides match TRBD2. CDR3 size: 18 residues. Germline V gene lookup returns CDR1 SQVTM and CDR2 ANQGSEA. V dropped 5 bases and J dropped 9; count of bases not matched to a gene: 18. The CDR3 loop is CSVKGLAGGSVRSSEQFF. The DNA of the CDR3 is TGCAGCGTTAAAGGACTAGCGGGAGGCTCGGTTCGGTCGAGTGAGCAGTTCTTC.

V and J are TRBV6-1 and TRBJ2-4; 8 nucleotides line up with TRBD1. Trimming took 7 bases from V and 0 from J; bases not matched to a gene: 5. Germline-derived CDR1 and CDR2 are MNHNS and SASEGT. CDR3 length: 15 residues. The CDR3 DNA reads TGTGCCAGCAATACCGGGACAGGAGCCAAAAACATTCAGTACTTC. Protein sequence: CASNTGTGAKNIQYF.

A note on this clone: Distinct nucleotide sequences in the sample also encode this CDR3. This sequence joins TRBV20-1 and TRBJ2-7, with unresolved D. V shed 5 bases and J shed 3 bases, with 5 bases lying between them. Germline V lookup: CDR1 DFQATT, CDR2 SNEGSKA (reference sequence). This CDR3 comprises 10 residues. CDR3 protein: CSAPIYEQYF. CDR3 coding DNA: TGCAGTGCTCCCATCTACGAGCAGTACTTC.

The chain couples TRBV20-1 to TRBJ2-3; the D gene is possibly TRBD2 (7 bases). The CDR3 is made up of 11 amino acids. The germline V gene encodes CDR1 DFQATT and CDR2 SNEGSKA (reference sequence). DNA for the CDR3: TGCCCACGGCGGGGGCCAGATACGCAGTATTTT. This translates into CPRRGPDTQYF.

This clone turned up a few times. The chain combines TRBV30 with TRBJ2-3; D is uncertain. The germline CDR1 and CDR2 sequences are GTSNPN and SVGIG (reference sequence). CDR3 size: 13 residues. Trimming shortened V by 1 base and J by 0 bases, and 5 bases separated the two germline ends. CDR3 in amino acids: CAWSGASTDTQYF. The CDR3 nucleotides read TGTGCCTGGAGTGGGGCTAGCACAGATACGCAGTATTTT.

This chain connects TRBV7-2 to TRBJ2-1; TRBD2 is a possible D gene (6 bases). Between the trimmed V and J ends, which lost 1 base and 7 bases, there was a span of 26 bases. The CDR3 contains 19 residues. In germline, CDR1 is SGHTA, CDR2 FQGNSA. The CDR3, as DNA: TGTGCCAGCAGCTTAGGGCTTTTGGGACTGTACACCGGTCGGAATGAGCAGTTCTTC. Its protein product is CASSLGLLGLYTGRNEQFF.

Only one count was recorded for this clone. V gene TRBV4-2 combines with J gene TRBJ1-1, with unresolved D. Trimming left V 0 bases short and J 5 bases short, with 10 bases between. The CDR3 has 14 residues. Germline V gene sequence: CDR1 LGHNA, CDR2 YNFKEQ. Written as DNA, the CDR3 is TGTGCCAGCAGCCAAGATTGGAGGGAGACTGAAGCTTTCTTT. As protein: CASSQDWRETEAFF.

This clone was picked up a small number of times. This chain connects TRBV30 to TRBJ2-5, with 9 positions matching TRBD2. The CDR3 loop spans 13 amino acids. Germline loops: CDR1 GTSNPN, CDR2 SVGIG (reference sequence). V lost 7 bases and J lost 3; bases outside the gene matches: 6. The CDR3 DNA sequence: TGTGCCTTCGCGACTAGCGGAGAAGAGACCCAGTACTTC. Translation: CAFATSGEETQYF.

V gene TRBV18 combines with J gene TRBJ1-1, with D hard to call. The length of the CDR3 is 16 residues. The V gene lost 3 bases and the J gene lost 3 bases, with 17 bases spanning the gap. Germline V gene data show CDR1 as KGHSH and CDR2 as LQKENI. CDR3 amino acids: CASSPQMGLGDTEAFF. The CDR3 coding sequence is TGTGCCAGCTCACCGCAAATGGGCCTTGGGGACACTGAAGCTTTCTTT. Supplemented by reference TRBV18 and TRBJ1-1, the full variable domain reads NAGVMQNPRHLVRRRGQEARLRCSPMKGHSHVYWYRQLPEEGLKFMVYLQKENIIDESGMPKERFSAEFPKEGPSILRIQQVVRGDSAAYFCASSPQMGLGDTEAFFGQGTRLTVV.

The CDR3 DNA reads as TGTGCCTGGAGTGTACTCATCCGCCTAGGGGTGCAGTACTTC. Amino acid sequence: CAWSVLIRLGVQYF. The rearrangement joins TRBV30 to TRBJ2-7; maybe TRBD1 (5 bases). Germline loops: CDR1 GTSNPN, CDR2 SVGIG (reference sequence). The CDR3 loop spans 14 amino acids. V gave up 0 bases and J gave up 9 bases, with 18 bases separating them. The full variable domain, with the rest looked up from reference TRBV30 and TRBJ2-7, is SQTIHQWPATLVQPVGSPLSLECTVEGTSNPNLYWYRQAAGRGLQLLFYSVGIGQISSEVPQNLSASRPQDRQFILSSKKLLLSDSGFYLCAWSVLIRLGVQYFGPGTRLTVT.

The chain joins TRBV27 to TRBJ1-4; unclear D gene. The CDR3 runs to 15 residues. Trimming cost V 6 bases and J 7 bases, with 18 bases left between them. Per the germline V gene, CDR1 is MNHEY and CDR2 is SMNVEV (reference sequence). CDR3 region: CASRFGGPRGEKLFF. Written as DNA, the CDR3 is TGTGCCAGCAGATTTGGAGGGCCTCGGGGTGAAAAACTGTTTTTT.

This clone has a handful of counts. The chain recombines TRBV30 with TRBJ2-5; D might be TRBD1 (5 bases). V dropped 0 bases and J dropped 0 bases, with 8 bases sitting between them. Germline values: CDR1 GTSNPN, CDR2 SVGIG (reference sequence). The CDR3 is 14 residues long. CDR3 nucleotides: TGTGCCTGGAGTGTAGTCAGGGACCAAGAGACCCAGTACTTC. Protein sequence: CAWSVVRDQETQYF.

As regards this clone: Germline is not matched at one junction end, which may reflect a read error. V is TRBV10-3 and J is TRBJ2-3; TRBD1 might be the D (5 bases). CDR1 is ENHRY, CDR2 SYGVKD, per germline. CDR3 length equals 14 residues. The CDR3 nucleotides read TGTGCCATCAGTGAGTCAGTGGACACAAATACGCAGTATTTT. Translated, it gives CAISESVDTNTQYF.

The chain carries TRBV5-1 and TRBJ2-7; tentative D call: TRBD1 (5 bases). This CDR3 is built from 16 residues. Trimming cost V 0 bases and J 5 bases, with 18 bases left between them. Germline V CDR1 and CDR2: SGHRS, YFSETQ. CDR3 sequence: CASSLDRVRQGDEQYF. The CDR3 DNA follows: TGCGCCAGCAGCTTGGATCGGGTCCGCCAAGGGGACGAGCAGTACTTC.

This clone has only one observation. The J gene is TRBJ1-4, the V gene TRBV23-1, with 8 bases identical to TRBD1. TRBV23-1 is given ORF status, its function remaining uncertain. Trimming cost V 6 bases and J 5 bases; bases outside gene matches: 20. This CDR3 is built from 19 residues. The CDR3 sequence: CASRVTRAIPGQENEKLFF. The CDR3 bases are TGCGCCAGCAGAGTTACAAGAGCCATACCGGGACAGGAGAATGAAAAACTGTTTTTT.

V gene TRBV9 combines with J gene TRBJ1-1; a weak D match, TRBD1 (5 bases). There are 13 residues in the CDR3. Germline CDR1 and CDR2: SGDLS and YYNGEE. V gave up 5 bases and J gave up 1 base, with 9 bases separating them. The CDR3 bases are TGTGCCAGCAGTGCCACAGGGAACACTGAAGCTTTCTTT. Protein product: CASSATGNTEAFF.

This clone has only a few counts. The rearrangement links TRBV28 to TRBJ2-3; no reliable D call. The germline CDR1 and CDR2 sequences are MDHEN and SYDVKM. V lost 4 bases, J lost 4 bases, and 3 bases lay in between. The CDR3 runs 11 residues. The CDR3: CASSSPDTQYF. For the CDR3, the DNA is TGTGCCAGCAGTTCCCCAGATACGCAGTATTTT.

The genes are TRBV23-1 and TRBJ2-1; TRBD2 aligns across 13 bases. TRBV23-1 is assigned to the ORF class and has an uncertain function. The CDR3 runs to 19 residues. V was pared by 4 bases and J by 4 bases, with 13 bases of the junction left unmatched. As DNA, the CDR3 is TGCGCCAGCAGTCCCCAGGGGACTAGCGGGACGGCGCGGTACAATGAGCAGTTCTTC. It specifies CASSPQGTSGTARYNEQFF.

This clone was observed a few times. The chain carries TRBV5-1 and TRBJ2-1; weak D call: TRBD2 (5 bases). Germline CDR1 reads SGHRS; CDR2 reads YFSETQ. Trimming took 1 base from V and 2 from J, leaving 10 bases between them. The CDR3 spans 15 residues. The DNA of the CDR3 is TGCGCCAGCAGCTTGATGGCGGGCGCCTACAATGAGCAGTTCTTC. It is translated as CASSLMAGAYNEQFF.

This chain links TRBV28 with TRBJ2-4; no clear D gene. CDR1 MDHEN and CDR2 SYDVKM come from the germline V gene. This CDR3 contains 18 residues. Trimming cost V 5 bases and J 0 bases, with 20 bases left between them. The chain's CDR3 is CASSPWPTPAGAKNIQYF. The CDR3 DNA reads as TGTGCCAGCAGTCCCTGGCCGACACCGGCCGGAGCCAAAAACATTCAGTACTTC.

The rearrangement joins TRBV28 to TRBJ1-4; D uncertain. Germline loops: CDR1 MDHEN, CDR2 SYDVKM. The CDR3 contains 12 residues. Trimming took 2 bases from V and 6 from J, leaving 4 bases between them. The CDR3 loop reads CASSLRDEKLFF. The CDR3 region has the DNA TGTGCCAGCAGTTTAAGAGATGAAAAACTGTTTTTT. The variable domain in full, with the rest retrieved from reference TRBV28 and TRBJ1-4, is DVKVTQSSRYLVKRTGEKVFLECVQDMDHENMFWYRQDPGLGLRLIYFSYDVKMKEKGDIPEGYSVSREKKERFSLILESASTNQTSMYLCASSLRDEKLFFGSGTQLSVL.